A single TCR beta chain is shown here with its context. What it recognizes is unknown. This sample's time point: recipient sample about 28 days before transplant, after cytoreduction. Blood collection times were about day -28 and days 30, 100, 180 posttransplant. This sample stems from a study of T cell clonotyping in hematopoietic cell transplantation. Turning to the study itself: Recipient samples before transplant were obtained post-cytoreduction.

Here immunoSEQ multiplex PCR was the method, and the copy in TCRdb shows in-frame clones only, minus some. The profile shows about 20,000 clones, around 88% of them singletons. From germline, CDR1 is LGHNA and CDR2 YSLEER. This CDR3 has 20 amino acids. Trimming at V came to 0 bases and at J to 4 bases, leaving 11 bases not matched to a gene. The study, taken as a whole, reports: Without cell sorting, CD4 versus CD8 contributions remain unresolved.

This clonotype was obtained from a man over 45 with acute myeloid leukemia. Some clones in this sample may be carry-over from other donors' samples. The material was peripheral blood mononuclear cells, obtained before stem cell transplant. V is TRBV4-3 and J is TRBJ2-2; 13 bases map to TRBD2. The CDR3 DNA follows: TGCGCCAGCAGCCAAGATTCCCCCCTCACTAGCGGGGGGGTCACCGGGGAGCTGTTTTTT. This sequence encodes CASSQDSPLTSGGVTGELFF.